This entry lists 7 T cell receptor beta chains sequenced from one sample in a study of blood T cell repertoires in COVID-19. The assay was immunoSEQ multiplex PCR, and TCRdb's table has in-frame clones only and misses some. The sample records tens of thousands of clones, about 88% being singletons. The material sequenced was peripheral blood. The source of these receptors is a woman of 80 years or more with active COVID-19.

The chain has TRBV12-3 or TRBV12-4 and TRBJ2-7; D is unresolved. The V end lost 8 bases, the J end lost 2 bases, and 10 bases lay between the germline ends. This CDR3 is built from 12 residues. The CDR3 region is CASARQAYEQYF. The CDR3 DNA is TGTGCCAGCGCTCGCCAGGCCTACGAGCAGTACTTC.

The chain has TRBV28 and TRBJ2-3; D possibly corresponds to TRBD2 (5 bases). In germline, CDR1 is MDHEN, CDR2 SYDVKM. Trimming took off 10 bases at V and 8 bases at J, with 10 bases between the two ends. The CDR3 extends over 10 amino acids. The CDR3 DNA reads as TGTGCCACGGGGAGTACTACGCAGTATTTT. Residues: CATGSTTQYF.

V and J are TRBV7-2 and TRBJ2-7; D uncertain. The ends were cut back, 5 bases at V and 1 base at J, with 9 bases in the middle. The CDR3 is 13 residues long. CDR1 SGHTA and CDR2 FQGNSA come from the germline V gene. This CDR3 reads CASSRTDSYEQYF. As DNA, the CDR3 is TGTGCCAGCAGCCGAACAGATTCCTACGAGCAGTACTTC. The full variable domain, with the rest looked up from reference TRBV7-2 and TRBJ2-7, is GAGVSQSPSNKVTEKGKDVELRCDPISGHTALYWYRQSLGQGLEFLIYFQGNSAPDKSGLPSDRFSAERTGGSVSTLTIQRTQQEDSAVYLCASSRTDSYEQYFGPGTRLTVT.

The rearrangement links TRBV5-1 to TRBJ2-1; TRBD2 aligns across 11 bases. V shed 0 bases and J 4 bases; nucleotides not matched to a gene: 6. Germline CDR1 reads SGHRS; CDR2 reads YFSETQ. The CDR3 runs 17 residues. CDR3 sequence: CASSLALGTSGYNEQFF. The CDR3 DNA reads as TGCGCCAGCAGCTTGGCCTTGGGGACTAGCGGATACAATGAGCAGTTCTTC.

The chain uses TRBV4-2 and TRBJ2-5, with TRBD2 matching over 9 bases. V shed 2 bases and J 5 bases; nucleotides not matched to a gene: 6. The CDR3 length is 15 residues. Germline V CDR1 and CDR2: LGHNA, YNFKEQ. The CDR3 DNA is TGTGCCAGCAGCCAAAGTAGCGGGAGCGGTGAGACCCAGTACTTC. This sequence encodes CASSQSSGSGETQYF.

The gene calls are TRBV28 and TRBJ2-1, with D unresolved. V lost 3 bases and J lost 0, with 12 bases in between. The CDR3 runs to 16 residues. In germline, CDR1 is MDHEN, CDR2 SYDVKM. The CDR3 DNA is TGTGCCAGCAGTTTTGGTTCGCTGAGCTCCTACAATGAGCAGTTCTTC. Translating it yields CASSFGSLSSYNEQFF.

This rearrangement joins TRBV7-9 to TRBJ2-3; 8 bases are a match to TRBD2. The junction had 6 bases not matched to a gene; V was cut back by 1 base and J by 6 bases. This CDR3 contains 15 residues. Germline loops: CDR1 SEHNR, CDR2 FQNEAQ (reference sequence). DNA of the CDR3: TGTGCCAGCAGCTTAGTGAGCGGGAGAATGGATACGCAGTATTTT. Translation gives CASSLVSGRMDTQYF.